The subject of this entry is one TCR beta chain. Its target is unknown. The data derive from a study of T cells after yellow fever vaccination. General study results and limits: FACS-sorted repertoires could harbor abundant contaminating bulk-population clonotypes. Post-booster repertoires contained most primary-vaccination clones again (approximately 95% CD4, about 90% CD8). A secondary response was less intense yet reached its peak sooner, at day 5 versus 15.

Germline CDR1 is MNHNY and CDR2 is SVGAGI (reference sequence). V shed 2 bases and J shed 3 bases, with 16 bases lying between them. The CDR3 length is 16 residues. A process of 5'RACE template switching, which added a universal primer site and UMIs, was used to make TCR cDNA. TCRdb reprocessed the 5' RACE reads with MiXCR, giving one entry per CDR3 protein. Here the sample spans hundreds of thousands of distinct CDR3 sequences, over 15% being singletons. The chain joins TRBV6-6 to TRBJ1-2; perhaps TRBD1 as D (6 bases). The clonotype comes from a man younger than 30 who received the YFV17D yellow fever vaccine. Here the sequenced sample was PBMCs, taken before the yellow fever booster vaccination. The DNA for the CDR3 is TGTGCCAGCAGTTACCTGGGGGTGGGGGGCCACTATGGCTACACCTTC. Translated, it gives CASSYLGVGGHYGYTF.